Below are 13 T cell receptor beta chains sequenced from a single sample in a study of blood T cell repertoires in COVID-19. Profiled with immunoSEQ multiplex PCR; TCRdb holds only in-frame clones, not every one. The sample includes fewer than 90,000 clones, 88% seen only once; the top ten take about 1.3%. Input material: peripheral blood. The receptor set was obtained from a human donor in a cohort sampled during active COVID-19.

The chain links TRBV10-3 to TRBJ1-1; 8 nucleotides align to TRBD1. The CDR3 spans 13 residues. V was clipped by 5 bases and J by 5 bases; unmatched bases: 4. Germline CDR1 and CDR2: ENHRY and SYGVKD. CDR3 amino acids: CAISPGGRTEAFF. The CDR3 bases are TGTGCCATCAGTCCAGGGGGCCGAACTGAAGCTTTCTTT.

This clone has only a few counts. The V gene is TRBV27, the J gene TRBJ2-7; a possible D gene is TRBD2 (6 bases). Looked up from germline, CDR1 is MNHEY and CDR2 is SMNVEV (reference sequence). The CDR3 contains 13 residues. Trimming took off 5 bases at V and 6 bases at J, with 14 bases between the two ends. This chain's CDR3 is CASSRGGSFEQYF. As DNA, the CDR3 is TGTGCCAGCAGTCGGGGAGGTTCGTTCGAGCAGTACTTC.

This chain connects TRBV9 to TRBJ1-5, with unresolved D. CDR3 size: 14 residues. V lost 0 bases and J 7 bases, leaving 11 bases between the germline ends. Per germline, CDR1 SGDLS and CDR2 YYNGEE. CDR3 protein: CASSVDSGGQPQHF. The CDR3, as DNA: TGTGCCAGCAGCGTAGACAGTGGAGGACAGCCCCAGCATTTT.

This chain links TRBV19 with TRBJ2-6; possibly TRBD1 for D (6 bases). The CDR3 sequence is 15 residues long. Germline CDR1 is LNHDA and CDR2 is SQIVND (reference sequence). The ends were cut back, 4 bases at V and 3 bases at J, with 10 bases in the middle. CDR3 DNA: TGTGCCAGTAGTACCAACAGGGATGGGGCCAACGTCCTGACTTTC. Protein product: CASSTNRDGANVLTF.

This chain uses TRBV3-1 (or the pseudogene TRBV3-2) with TRBJ1-1; D gene ambiguous. CDR1 is LGHDT, CDR2 YNNKEL, per germline (reference sequence). The CDR3 sequence is 14 residues long. V shed 3 bases and J shed 5 bases, with 13 bases lying between them. CDR3 region: CASSQEATGTEAFF. CDR3 nucleotides: TGTGCCAGCAGCCAGGAGGCGACGGGGACTGAAGCTTTCTTT.

The chain uses TRBV15 and TRBJ1-5; D gene unclear. The CDR3 spans 15 residues. The germline V gene has CDR1 LNHNV and CDR2 YYDKDF (reference sequence). Trimming stripped 2 bases from V and 0 bases from J, with 8 bases between. For the CDR3, the DNA is TGTGCCACCAGCAGATTCCGGGATAGCAATCAGCCCCAGCATTTT. Translating gives CATSRFRDSNQPQHF.

In this sample, this clone turned up a few times. The chain has TRBV2 and TRBJ1-2, with a possible D match to TRBD1 (5 bases). The V end was cut by 2 bases, the J end by 4 bases, with 11 bases between. Germline CDR1 SNHLY, CDR2 FYNNEI. The CDR3 loop spans 14 amino acids. As DNA, the CDR3 is TGTGCCAGCAGTGAACGGGGGGGAGGCTATGGCTACACCTTC. Protein sequence: CASSERGGGYGYTF.

The CDR3, as DNA: TGCGCCAGCAGCCAAGAAAGGTTCGGGGAGCAGTTCTTC. Its translation is CASSQERFGEQFF. The chain recombines TRBV4-1 with TRBJ2-1; no clear D gene. This CDR3 is 13 amino acids long. From germline, CDR1 is MGHRA and CDR2 YSYEKL. With 0 bases removed from V and 10 bases from J, the gap between germline ends came to 10 bases.

The table lists this clone with a few counts. The chain links TRBV6-5 to TRBJ2-3; 7 nucleotides agree with TRBD1. The CDR3 covers 15 residues. Per germline, CDR1 MNHEY and CDR2 SVGAGI. The V and J ends lost 6 bases and 7 bases, in that order; junction bases with no gene match: 13. In DNA form, the CDR3 reads TGTGCCAGCAGCGGCAAACACAACAGGGGAAATACGCAGTATTTT. Residues: CASSGKHNRGNTQYF.

The rearrangement uses TRBV6-1 and TRBJ2-5; 9 bases align to TRBD2. The CDR3 consists of 16 residues. Germline V lookup: CDR1 MNHNS, CDR2 SASEGT. Trimming at V came to 1 base and at J to 7 bases, leaving 10 bases not matched to a gene. CDR3 DNA: TGTGCCAGCAGTGAAGGGCGGACTAGCGTGGGCGGGACCCAGTACTTC. This encodes CASSEGRTSVGGTQYF.

J is TRBJ1-3 and V is TRBV5-1; 12 nucleotides align to TRBD1. Germline loops: CDR1 SGHRS, CDR2 YFSETQ. V was clipped by 4 bases and J by 2 bases; unmatched bases: 1. This CDR3 is 15 amino acids long. DNA of the CDR3: TGCGCCAGCAGCGGGGACAGGGGGCCTGGAAACACCATATATTTT. It specifies CASSGDRGPGNTIYF.

V usage is TRBV5-6 and J usage is TRBJ1-1; possibly TRBD1 for D (6 bases). This CDR3 has 14 residues. V was pared by 4 bases and J by 1 base, with 11 bases between. The germline CDR1 and CDR2 sequences are SGHDT and YYEEEE. The DNA of the CDR3 is TGTGCCAGCAGCATCGGGACACAGAACACTGAAGCTTTCTTT. Protein product: CASSIGTQNTEAFF.

This clone came up a few times. V is TRBV28 and J is TRBJ2-1; 14 bases fit TRBD2. Germline CDR1 reads MDHEN; CDR2 reads SYDVKM. The CDR3 contains 17 residues. The V gene end was trimmed by 6 bases and the J gene end by 0 bases; junction bases not matched to a gene: 4. Here the CDR3 reads CASRGLAGDRSYNEQFF. CDR3 nucleotides: TGTGCCAGCAGGGGACTAGCGGGGGATCGCTCCTACAATGAGCAGTTCTTC.